These 4 T cell receptor beta chains originate from one sample sequenced in a study of blood T cell repertoires in COVID-19. Sequencing used immunoSEQ multiplex PCR; TCRdb keeps in-frame clones, though not all of them. The sample has 75,000 to 95,000 clones, approximately 88% seen once; the top ten hold about 5.3%. Sequencing was done on a sample of peripheral blood. The source of these receptors is a man between 60 and 70 years old with acute or convalescent COVID-19.

The rearrangement links TRBV11-3 to TRBJ2-2; 9 bases fit TRBD1. The junction had 7 bases not matched to a gene; V was cut back by 5 bases and J by 6 bases. Germline V gene data show CDR1 as SGHNT and CDR2 as YENEEA. The CDR3 runs 15 residues. The CDR3 bases are TGTGCCAGCAGCCTAGGACAGGGGCGCCCCGGGGAGCTGTTTTTT. It encodes CASSLGQGRPGELFF.

The rearrangement links TRBV6-5 to TRBJ2-3; 11 bases match TRBD2. The CDR3 totals 14 residues. With 4 bases clipped from V and 6 bases from J, the junction kept 3 bases outside the gene matches. Germline V gene lookup returns CDR1 MNHEY and CDR2 SVGAGI. CDR3 amino acids: CASSLAGGSDTQYF. CDR3 coding DNA: TGTGCCAGCAGTTTAGCGGGGGGGAGCGATACGCAGTATTTT.

V usage is TRBV4-1 and J usage is TRBJ2-3; 10 bases are shared with TRBD1. From germline, CDR1 is MGHRA and CDR2 YSYEKL. V lost 5 bases, J lost 10 bases, and 18 bases stayed unmatched. This CDR3 region has 17 residues. CDR3 amino acids: CASSGRAGTGAEGAQYF. CDR3 in DNA: TGCGCCAGCAGCGGACGAGCCGGGACAGGGGCCGAGGGGGCGCAGTATTTT.

The CDR3 protein is CASSQDRQVWTEAFF. The CDR3, as DNA: TGTGCCAGCAGCCAAGATCGGCAGGTATGGACTGAAGCTTTCTTT. The chain has TRBV3-1 (or the pseudogene TRBV3-2) and TRBJ1-1; D remains ambiguous. V lost 0 bases and J lost 5, with 13 bases in between. CDR1 and CDR2 from the germline V gene are LGHDT and YNNKEL (reference sequence). The CDR3 totals 15 residues.